The clone carrying this T cell receptor (beta chain) has a handful of counts. Its antigen is unknown. This sample's time point: newly diagnosed GD, antithyroid drugs for less than 3 months. Generation of the TCR library employed RNA extracted from PBMCs. The sample belongs to a study of regulatory T cells in long-lasting Graves disease. Overall study: Prior antithyroid drug treatment in newly diagnosed Graves' patients lasted under 3 months. Study observations and caveats: Newly diagnosed disease favored TRBV20-1 and TRBJ2-1 over persistent disease. New patients shared 800 to 1,000 public clonotypes, and persistent patients shared more, with about 2,500.

The V end lost 7 bases, the J end lost 1 base, and 10 bases lay between the germline ends. Germline V lookup: CDR1 LGHNA, CDR2 YNFKEQ. This CDR3 has 13 amino acids. With iRepertoire HTBI primers and Arm-PCR of CDR3 regions, TCR beta libraries were built. TCRdb recomputed calls from the multiplex PCR reads with MiXCR, one row per CDR3 protein. The repertoire holds around 400,000 distinct CDR3 sequences, with 15% to 19% as singletons. The chain links TRBV4-2 to TRBJ1-1; D gene unclear. The sequencing here drew on peripheral blood mononuclear cells (PBMCs), taken at new diagnosis, from a patient treated with antithyroid drugs. The TCR was taken from a female donor with Graves disease. The CDR3 loop reads CASTTSGNTEAFF. DNA of the CDR3: TGTGCCAGCACCACGTCTGGGAACACTGAAGCTTTCTTT.